Reported below is one TCR beta chain. Its antigen target is currently unknown. No base quality information exists; no much larger clone differs at one position. This sample was included in a study of T cells in narcolepsy (dated by TCRdb to the late 2010s). With regard to the full study: Healthy control donors were enrolled in the study alongside patients who had narcolepsy type 1 or type 2 (NT1, NT2). To look for autoreactive T cells in narcolepsy patients that target self-antigens of hypocretin neurons (hypocretin, TRIB2), the study used TCR Vbeta sequencing to follow clonotypes in blood and CSF. The paper as a whole reports these results and caveats: HCRT-specific and TRIB2-specific autoreactive clonotypes were highlighted in plots that compared CD4+ T cell clonotypes in CSF versus blood from the same patient. Patients and controls had comparable numbers of sequenced blood memory CD4+ clonotypes, averaging about 40,000 and 33,000, respectively. Autoreactive clonotypes were reported to be detected serially in the blood of the same patients and of different patients, but not in the blood of healthy controls. No sequences matching autoreactive T cell clones were present in some of the blood memory CD4+ repertoires from patients and controls.

From the cysteine up to the phenylalanine, the CDR3 has a length of 15 residues. Only the CDR3 DNA stays, 45 bases, in frame from base 1. V is cut back by 2 bases and J by 2 bases, with 0 bases in the junction unmatched. In the germline V gene (reference sequence), CDR1 corresponds to SGHAT and CDR2 to FQDESV. Memory CD4+ T cells were sorted ex vivo from peripheral blood of narcolepsy patients and healthy controls for TCR Vbeta sequencing. Libraries were constructed by the immunoSEQ multiplex PCR assay. The table was pulled from immuneACCESS by TCRdb, which kept in-frame rearrangements only. Such tables lose some clones; where checked, under half of the loss comes from unresolved V genes, and the rest has no known cause. Present in this sample are over 25,000 clones, 75% to 85% of which were seen just once. About 6% of the sample belongs to the ten largest clones.

Sequencing was carried out using memory (CD45RA-) CD4+ T cells from blood. The cell subset or site label for this specimen denotes: memory T cells sorted ex vivo from peripheral blood. The rearranged segments are TRBV11-1 and TRBJ2-2, and 9 bases in between align with TRBD2. This sequence originates from a human donor in good health. The CDR3 region: CASSLLAGNTGELFF. In nucleotide form, the sequence is TGTGCCAGCAGCTTACTAGCGGGAAACACCGGGGAGCTGTTTTTT.